Listed below are T cell receptor beta chains from one sample, sequenced in a study of T-cell reconstitution after alpha-beta-depleted transplantation in children. TCRdb re-derived calls from the PCR reads in MiXCR, one entry per CDR3 protein. This repertoire shows 440,000 or so distinct CDR3 sequences, around 9.9% found once; its top ten account for roughly 5.5%. Material: PBMCs from the stem cell graft donor, obtained from the stem cell graft. The receptors stem from a human donor who donated a stem cell graft to a child with acute myeloid leukemia. CDR3s include the opening cysteine and the closing phenylalanine or tryptophan. Each record gives: J gene, clone size, D gene, V gene, CDR3 DNA, CDR3 protein. The D gene is left open where the match is weak. The size entry is marked missing in some rows and otherwise reads once, few, many or a size class.

>TRBJ2-1|few|TRBD1|TRBV5-6
TGTGCCAGCAGCCGGGGACAGGACCCCTACAATGAGCAGTTCTTC
CASSRGQDPYNEQFF
>TRBJ2-2|NA|NA|TRBV19
TGTGCCACCATGGACGGAAGGAACACCGGGGAGCTGTTTTTT
CATMDGRNTGELFF
>TRBJ2-7|NA|TRBD2|TRBV3-1
TGTGCCAGCAGCCTTAGCGGGGCGGCTAACGAGCAGTACTTC
CASSLSGAANEQYF
>TRBJ2-3|NA|TRBD2|TRBV6-4
TGTGCCAGCAGTGACTCCCCGGCTAGCGGGGCTGATACGCAGTATTTT
CASSDSPASGADTQYF
>TRBJ2-2|NA|NA|TRBV7-3
TGTGCCAGCAGCTTCCTGCGTGGCACCGGGGAGCTGTTTTTT
CASSFLRGTGELFF
>TRBJ2-3|NA|NA|TRBV12-3/TRBV12-4
TGTGCCAGCAGCCCTTGGACGGGGACTAGCACAGATACGCAGTATTTT
CASSPWTGTSTDTQYF
>TRBJ2-4|NA|NA|TRBV4-3
TGCGCCAGCAGCCAAGAACGGTACCAGTATAGCATTCAGTACTTC
CASSQERYQYSIQYF
>TRBJ1-3|NA|NA|TRBV20-1
TGCAGTGCTAGAGATCAGGGGAGCTCTGGAAACACCATATATTTT
CSARDQGSSGNTIYF
>TRBJ2-2|NA|TRBD2|TRBV5-5
TGTGCCAGCAGCTTGGAAACTAGCGGGCCGAACACCGGGGAGCTGTTTTTT
CASSLETSGPNTGELFF
>TRBJ2-7|NA|NA|TRBV7-9
TGTGCCAGCAGCCATAGCGGAGACCCCATCGAGCAGTACTTC
CASSHSGDPIEQYF
>TRBJ2-3|NA|NA|TRBV29-1
TGCAGCGTTGAACGAGGGCGGAGGGGAAATACGCAGTATTTT
CSVERGRRGNTQYF
>TRBJ2-3|NA|NA|TRBV29-1
TGCAGCGTTCCGGTAGGGAGGCAAGATACGCAGTATTTT
CSVPVGRQDTQYF
>TRBJ2-3|NA|NA|TRBV11-2
TGTGCCAGCAGCCCGAATTTCGGTGGACAGGGGTACGGACTAGCGCCCGATACGCAGTATTTT
CASSPNFGGQGYGLAPDTQYF
>TRBJ2-7|NA|TRBD1|TRBV27
TGTGCCAGCAGTCTAAGTACGGGACAGGGGGGACATTCCTACGAGCAGTACTTC
CASSLSTGQGGHSYEQYF
>TRBJ1-5|NA|NA|TRBV5-5
TGTGCCAGCAGCTTGGTCCTGCTGGGCAATCAGCCCCAGCATTTT
CASSLVLLGNQPQHF
>TRBJ1-1|NA|NA|TRBV20-1
TGCAGTGCACTCTTAGGTGGCCCGAACACTGAAGCTTTCTTT
CSALLGGPNTEAFF
>TRBJ2-7|few|NA|TRBV29-1
TGCAGCGGAAAAGAGGAACAGGACTCCTACGAGCAGTACTTC
CSGKEEQDSYEQYF
>TRBJ2-1|NA|NA|TRBV5-1
TGCGCCAGCAGCCCCCTCCCTCTTAGCCCGAACAATGAGCAGTTCTTC
CASSPLPLSPNNEQFF
>TRBJ1-1|many|NA|TRBV5-1
TGCGCCAGCAGCGCCGACAGTGAGGACACTGAAGCTTTCTTT
CASSADSEDTEAFF
>TRBJ2-3|few|TRBD2|TRBV14
TGTGCCAGCAGCCAAGGACGCTGGACTAGCGCGATAAGCACAGATACGCAGTATTTT
CASSQGRWTSAISTDTQYF
>TRBJ2-3|few|NA|TRBV5-1
TGCGCCAGCAGCCCCATGGACAGCACAGATACGCAGTATTTT
CASSPMDSTDTQYF
>TRBJ2-6|NA|NA|TRBV5-5
TGTGCCAGCAGCTTGGGCCGGCTGAGCTCTGGGGCCAACGTCCTGACTTTC
CASSLGRLSSGANVLTF
>TRBJ2-6|NA|TRBD1|TRBV19
TGTGCCAGTCGACAGGGCCCGAGCTCTGGGGCCAACGTCCTGACTTTC
CASRQGPSSGANVLTF
>TRBJ1-5|few|NA|TRBV20-1
TGCAGTGCTTCCTCAGAGTTCGATCAGCCCCAGCATTTT
CSASSEFDQPQHF
>TRBJ2-1|few|NA|TRBV7-2
TGTGCCAGCAGCTTAGACGGGAGTCCTGGGGTGGATGAGCAGTTCTTC
CASSLDGSPGVDEQFF
>TRBJ2-1|few|NA|TRBV18
TGTGCCAGCTCACCACCGTTGAGCAATGAGCAGTTCTTC
CASSPPLSNEQFF
>TRBJ1-2|NA|NA|TRBV6-5
TGTGCCAGCAGCCGGGACCTAAGACTAGGAGGAGGCTACACCTTC
CASSRDLRLGGGYTF
>TRBJ2-2|few|NA|TRBV7-3
TGTGCCAGCAGCGTATCCCGGGACACCGGGGAGCTGTTTTTT
CASSVSRDTGELFF
>TRBJ1-1|NA|NA|TRBV7-2
TGTGCCAGCAGCTTAGGAGGGGCCCCCGTTGAAGCTTTCTTT
CASSLGGAPVEAFF
>TRBJ1-6|NA|TRBD1|TRBV3-1
TGTGCCAGCTGCCAGGAACAGGGGGCGAGATCACCCCTCCACTTT
CASCQEQGARSPLHF
>TRBJ1-5|few|NA|TRBV6-1
TGTGCCAGCAGCCTGACACATAGCAATCAGCCCCAGCATTTT
CASSLTHSNQPQHF
>TRBJ2-1|few|TRBD2|TRBV5-1
TGCGCCAGTAAGCCCGGGACTAGCGTATACAATGAGCAGTTCTTC
CASKPGTSVYNEQFF
>TRBJ1-1|NA|TRBD1|TRBV5-1
TGCGCCAGCAGCCACCCGGGACAGTTGAACACTGAAGCTTTCTTT
CASSHPGQLNTEAFF
>TRBJ1-1|many|NA|TRBV18
TGTGCCAGCTCACCGGGACGGGAAACTGAAGCTTTCTTT
CASSPGRETEAFF
>TRBJ1-1|NA|NA|TRBV19
TGTGCCAGTAGTCCCAGGGAGGTGCCAAGGGATGAAGCTTTCTTT
CASSPREVPRDEAFF
>TRBJ2-3|NA|NA|TRBV6-5
TGTGCCAGCAGTTACTCGATCTTAGGAGCCTCAGATACGCAGTATTTT
CASSYSILGASDTQYF
>TRBJ1-2|NA|TRBD1|TRBV6-5
TGTGCCAGCAGTTATCAGACAGGGAACCCCTATGGCTACACCTTC
CASSYQTGNPYGYTF
>TRBJ2-7|NA|NA|TRBV4-1
TGCGCCAGCAGCCAAGGGGGGACCGGAGACTCGTTTTTC
CASSQGGTGDSFF
>TRBJ2-6|many|NA|TRBV5-1
TGCGCCAGCAGCTTAAGCGGAAGCTCTGGGGCCAACGTCCTGACTTTC
CASSLSGSSGANVLTF
>TRBJ2-5|NA|NA|TRBV6-5
TGTGCCAGCCTCGGGGGTGAGACCCAGTACTTC
CASLGGETQYF
>TRBJ2-7|many|TRBD2|TRBV29-1
TGCAGCGTTGGTTTTAGACTAGCGACACGAGGGGAGCAGTACTTC
CSVGFRLATRGEQYF
>TRBJ1-3|NA|NA|TRBV5-4
TGTGCCAGCAGCTACGACAGCCGCTCTGGAAACACCATATATTTT
CASSYDSRSGNTIYF
>TRBJ2-7|many|NA|TRBV5-1
TGCGCCAGCAGCTTGGGGCAGGGGTCCCTCGACGAGCAGTACTTC
CASSLGQGSLDEQYF